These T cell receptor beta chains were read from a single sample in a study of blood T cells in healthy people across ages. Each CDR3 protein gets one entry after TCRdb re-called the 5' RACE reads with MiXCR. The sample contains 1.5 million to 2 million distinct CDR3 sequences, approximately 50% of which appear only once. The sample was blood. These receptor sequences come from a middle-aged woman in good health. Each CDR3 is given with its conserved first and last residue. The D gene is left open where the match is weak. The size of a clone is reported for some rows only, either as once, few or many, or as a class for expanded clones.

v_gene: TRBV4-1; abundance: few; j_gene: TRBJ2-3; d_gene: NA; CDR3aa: CASSHPGTFGTQYF; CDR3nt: TGCGCCAGCAGCCACCCTGGGACGTTTGGCACGCAGTATTTT
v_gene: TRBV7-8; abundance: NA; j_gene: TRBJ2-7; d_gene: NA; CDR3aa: CASSLGDLGYEQYF; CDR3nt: TGTGCCAGCAGCTTAGGAGACTTGGGCTACGAGCAGTACTTC
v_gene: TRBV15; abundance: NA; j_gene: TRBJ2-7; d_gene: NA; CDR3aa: CATSRDGRRGEQYF; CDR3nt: TGTGCCACCAGCAGAGATGGAAGGAGGGGCGAGCAGTACTTC
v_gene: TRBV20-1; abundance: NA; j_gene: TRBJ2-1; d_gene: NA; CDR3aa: CSARLSVNYNEQFF; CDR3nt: TGCAGTGCTAGACTGAGCGTGAACTACAATGAGCAGTTCTTC
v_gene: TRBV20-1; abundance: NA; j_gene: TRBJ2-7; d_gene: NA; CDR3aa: CSARDRRQFYEQYF; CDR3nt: TGCAGTGCTAGAGACCGGAGACAGTTCTACGAGCAGTACTTC
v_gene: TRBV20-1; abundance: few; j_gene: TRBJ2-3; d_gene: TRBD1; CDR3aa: CSAPDRVQDTQYF; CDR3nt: TGCAGTGCTCCAGACAGGGTTCAAGATACGCAGTATTTT
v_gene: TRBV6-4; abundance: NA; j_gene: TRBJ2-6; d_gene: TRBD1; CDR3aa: CASSPGTGMSSGASVLTF; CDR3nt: TGTGCCAGCAGTCCGGGGACAGGGATGAGTTCTGGGGCCAGCGTCCTGACTTTC
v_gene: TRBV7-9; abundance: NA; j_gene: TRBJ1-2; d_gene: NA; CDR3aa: CASSQPGVNYGYTF; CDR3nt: TGTGCCAGCAGCCAACCTGGAGTAAACTATGGCTACACCTTC
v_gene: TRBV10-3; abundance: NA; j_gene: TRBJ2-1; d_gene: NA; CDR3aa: CATAQDSFSYNEQFF; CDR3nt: TGTGCCACTGCACAGGACAGCTTCTCCTATAATGAGCAGTTCTTC
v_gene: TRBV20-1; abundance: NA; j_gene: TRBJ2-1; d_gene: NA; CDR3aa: CSARQEEGSYNEQFF; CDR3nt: TGCAGTGCTAGACAGGAAGAGGGGTCCTACAATGAGCAGTTCTTC
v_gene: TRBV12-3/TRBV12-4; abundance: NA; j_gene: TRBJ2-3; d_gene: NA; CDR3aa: CASAPGGTFNTQYF; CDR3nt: TGTGCCAGCGCACCGGGGGGCACCTTTAATACGCAGTATTTT
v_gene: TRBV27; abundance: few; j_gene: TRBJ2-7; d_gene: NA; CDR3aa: CANAGTQSFDEQYF; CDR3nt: TGTGCCAACGCCGGGACTCAGAGCTTCGACGAGCAGTACTTC
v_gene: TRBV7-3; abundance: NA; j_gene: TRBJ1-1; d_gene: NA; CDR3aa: CASSLKRSGADTEAFF; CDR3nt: TGTGCCAGCAGCTTAAAGAGGAGCGGGGCCGACACTGAAGCTTTCTTT
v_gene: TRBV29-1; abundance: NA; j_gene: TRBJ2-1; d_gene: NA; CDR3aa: CSVESRVPSYNEQFF; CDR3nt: TGCAGCGTTGAATCGCGCGTCCCCTCCTACAATGAGCAGTTCTTC
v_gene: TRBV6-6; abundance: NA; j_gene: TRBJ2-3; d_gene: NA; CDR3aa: CASSYWEGSRDTQYF; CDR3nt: TGTGCCAGCAGTTACTGGGAAGGGAGCAGGGATACGCAGTATTTT
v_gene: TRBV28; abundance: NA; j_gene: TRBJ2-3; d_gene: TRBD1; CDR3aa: CASSLRQGETDTQYF; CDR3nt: TGTGCCAGCAGTTTAAGACAGGGGGAAACAGATACGCAGTATTTT
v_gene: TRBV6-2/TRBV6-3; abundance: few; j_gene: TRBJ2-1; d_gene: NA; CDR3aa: CASSHSSEQFF; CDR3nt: TGTGCCAGCAGCCACTCGAGTGAGCAGTTCTTC
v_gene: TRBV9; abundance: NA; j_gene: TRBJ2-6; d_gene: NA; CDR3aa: CASSPTGRVPSGANVLTF; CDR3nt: TGTGCCAGCAGCCCGACCGGACGGGTTCCCTCTGGGGCCAACGTCCTGACTTTC
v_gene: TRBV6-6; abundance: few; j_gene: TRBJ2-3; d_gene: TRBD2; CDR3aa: CASSSPSGGTITDTQYF; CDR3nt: TGTGCCAGCAGTTCCCCAAGCGGGGGGACAATCACAGATACGCAGTATTTT
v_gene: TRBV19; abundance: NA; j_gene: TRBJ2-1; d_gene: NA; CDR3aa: CASSIPPPGGEQFF; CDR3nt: TGTGCCAGTAGTATCCCCCCTCCTGGGGGCGAGCAGTTCTTC
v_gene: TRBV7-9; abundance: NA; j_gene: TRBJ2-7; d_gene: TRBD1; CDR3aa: CASSSRGQHEQYF; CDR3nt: TGTGCCAGCAGCTCCAGGGGGCAACACGAGCAGTACTTC
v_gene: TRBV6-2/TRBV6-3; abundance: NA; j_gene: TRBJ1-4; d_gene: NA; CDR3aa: CAIQDTENEKLFF; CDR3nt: TGTGCCATCCAGGACACCGAGAATGAAAAACTGTTTTTT
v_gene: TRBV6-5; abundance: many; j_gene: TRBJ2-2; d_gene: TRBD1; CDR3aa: CASSYGTGVVSGELFF; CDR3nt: TGTGCCAGCAGTTACGGGACAGGGGTAGTCTCCGGGGAGCTGTTTTTT
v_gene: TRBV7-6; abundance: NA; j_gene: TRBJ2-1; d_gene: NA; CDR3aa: CASSLLGGARSYNEQFF; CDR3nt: TGTGCCAGCAGCTTACTGGGCGGTGCCCGCTCCTACAATGAGCAGTTCTTC
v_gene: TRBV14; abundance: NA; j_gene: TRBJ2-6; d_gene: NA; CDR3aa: CASSQVPGANVLTF; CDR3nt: TGTGCCAGCAGCCAAGTCCCTGGGGCCAACGTCCTGACTTTC
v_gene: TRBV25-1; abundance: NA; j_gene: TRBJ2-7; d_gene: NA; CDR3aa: CASSEWGVSEQYF; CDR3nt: TGTGCCAGCAGTGAATGGGGGGTCTCCGAGCAGTACTTC
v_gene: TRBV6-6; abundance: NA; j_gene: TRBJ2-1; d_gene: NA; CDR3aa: CASRIGSTYEQFF; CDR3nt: TGTGCCAGCAGAATAGGGAGTACCTACGAGCAGTTCTTC
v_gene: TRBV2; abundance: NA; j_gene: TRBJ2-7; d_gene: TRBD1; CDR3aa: CASSVSVRGQDEQYF; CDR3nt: TGTGCCAGCAGTGTTTCCGTCAGGGGGCAAGACGAGCAGTACTTC
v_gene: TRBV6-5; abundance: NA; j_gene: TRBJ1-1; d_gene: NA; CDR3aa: CASSPGHTEAFF; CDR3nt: TGTGCCAGCAGTCCAGGGCACACTGAAGCTTTCTTT
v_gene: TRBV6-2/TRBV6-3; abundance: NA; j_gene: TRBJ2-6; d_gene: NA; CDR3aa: CASSPRGRSSGANVLTF; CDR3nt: TGTGCCAGCAGCCCCCGGGGACGAAGCTCTGGGGCCAACGTCCTGACTTTC
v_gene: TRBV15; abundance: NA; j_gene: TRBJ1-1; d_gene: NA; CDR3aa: CATSTFPTTLTNTEAFF; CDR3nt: TGTGCCACCAGCACGTTCCCGACGACGTTGACTAACACTGAAGCTTTCTTT
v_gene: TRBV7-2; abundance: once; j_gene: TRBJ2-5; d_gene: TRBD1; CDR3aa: CASRVLDRGRRETQYF; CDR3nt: TGTGCCAGCAGGGTCTTGGACAGGGGGCGCAGGGAGACCCAGTACTTC
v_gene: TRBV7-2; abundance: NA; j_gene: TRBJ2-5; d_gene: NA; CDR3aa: CASSLGFRAETQYF; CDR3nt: TGTGCCAGCAGCTTAGGGTTCAGGGCGGAGACCCAGTACTTC
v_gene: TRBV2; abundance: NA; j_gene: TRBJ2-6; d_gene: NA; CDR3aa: CASRRTLLASGANVLTF; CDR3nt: TGTGCCAGCAGGCGGACGTTACTCGCCTCTGGGGCCAACGTCCTGACTTTC
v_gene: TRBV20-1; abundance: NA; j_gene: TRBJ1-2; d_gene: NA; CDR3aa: CSARDRNLGYGYTF; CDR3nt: TGCAGTGCTAGAGATAGGAACCTTGGCTATGGCTACACCTTC
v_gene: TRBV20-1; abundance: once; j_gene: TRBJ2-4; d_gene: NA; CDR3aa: CSAREEGTPAKNIQYF; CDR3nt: TGCAGTGCTAGAGAAGAGGGGACCCCAGCCAAAAACATTCAGTACTTC
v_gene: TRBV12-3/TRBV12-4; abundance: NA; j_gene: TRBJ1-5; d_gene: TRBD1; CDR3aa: CASRSGQGAIYQPQHF; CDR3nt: TGTGCCAGCAGATCGGGACAGGGGGCGATTTATCAGCCCCAGCATTTT
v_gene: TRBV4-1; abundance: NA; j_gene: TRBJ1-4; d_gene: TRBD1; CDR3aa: CASSQPGTGGNEELFF; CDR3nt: TGCGCCAGCAGCCAACCTGGGACAGGGGGTAATGAAGAACTGTTTTTT
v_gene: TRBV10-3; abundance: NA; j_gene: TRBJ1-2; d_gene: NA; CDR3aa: CAISGAAGNYGYTF; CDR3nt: TGTGCCATCAGTGGGGCGGCTGGTAACTATGGCTACACCTTC
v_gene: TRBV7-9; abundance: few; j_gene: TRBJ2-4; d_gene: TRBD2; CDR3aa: CASTQPTSGGKNIQYF; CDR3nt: TGTGCCAGCACCCAACCCACTAGCGGGGGCAAAAACATTCAGTACTTC
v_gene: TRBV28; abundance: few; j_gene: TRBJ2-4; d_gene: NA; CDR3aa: CASSLTGSRPGARWAKNIQYF; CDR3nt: TGTGCCAGCAGTTTAACGGGGTCCAGGCCGGGGGCCAGGTGGGCCAAAAACATTCAGTACTTC
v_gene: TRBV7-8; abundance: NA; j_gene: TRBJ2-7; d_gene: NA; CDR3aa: CASSLDGSLWEQYF; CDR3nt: TGTGCCAGCAGCTTAGACGGCAGTCTATGGGAGCAGTACTTC
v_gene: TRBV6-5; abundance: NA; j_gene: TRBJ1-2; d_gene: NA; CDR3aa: CASSYSMRAGTNYGYTF; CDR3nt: TGTGCCAGCAGTTACTCAATGCGGGCAGGGACTAACTATGGCTACACCTTC
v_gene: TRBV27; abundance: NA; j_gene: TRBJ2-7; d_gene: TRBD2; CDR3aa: CASRSSGGSYNEQYF; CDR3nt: TGTGCCAGCAGGTCGAGCGGGGGGTCCTACAATGAGCAGTACTTC
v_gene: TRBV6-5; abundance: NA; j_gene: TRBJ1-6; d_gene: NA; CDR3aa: CASSTTVYNSPLHF; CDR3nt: TGTGCCAGCAGTACGACGGTTTATAATTCACCCCTCCACTTT
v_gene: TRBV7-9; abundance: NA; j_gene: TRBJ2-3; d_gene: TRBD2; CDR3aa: CASSLSLAGGRLDTQYF; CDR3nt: TGTGCCAGCAGCTTATCTCTAGCGGGGGGGCGTCTAGATACGCAGTATTTT
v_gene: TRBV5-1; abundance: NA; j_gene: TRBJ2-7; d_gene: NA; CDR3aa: CASSVGQFYEQYF; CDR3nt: TGCGCCAGCAGCGTCGGACAGTTCTACGAGCAGTACTTC
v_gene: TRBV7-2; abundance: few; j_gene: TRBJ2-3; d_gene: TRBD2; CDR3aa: CASSSGLAGPSTDTQYF; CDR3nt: TGTGCCAGCAGCTCGGGACTAGCGGGGCCAAGCACAGATACGCAGTATTTT
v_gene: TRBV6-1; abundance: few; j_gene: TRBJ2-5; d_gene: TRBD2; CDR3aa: CASSPLHVSGGRLRETQYF; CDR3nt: TGTGCCAGCAGCCCACTTCACGTTAGCGGGGGGAGACTTAGGGAGACCCAGTACTTC
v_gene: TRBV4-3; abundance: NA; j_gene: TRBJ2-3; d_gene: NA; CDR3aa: CASSQDRTPEDTQYF; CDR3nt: TGCGCCAGCAGCCAAGATAGGACCCCCGAAGATACGCAGTATTTT
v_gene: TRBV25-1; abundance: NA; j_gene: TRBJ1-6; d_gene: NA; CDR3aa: CASRKAEHFNSPLHF; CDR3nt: TGTGCCAGCAGAAAGGCCGAACATTTTAATTCACCCCTCCACTTT
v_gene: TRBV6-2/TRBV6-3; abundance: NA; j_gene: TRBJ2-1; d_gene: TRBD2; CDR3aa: CTSTLAGGNEQFF; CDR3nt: TGTACCAGCACTCTAGCGGGGGGCAATGAGCAGTTCTTC
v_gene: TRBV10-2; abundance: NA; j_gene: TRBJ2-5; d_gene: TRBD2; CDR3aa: CASSTSGGAWETQYF; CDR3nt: TGCGCCAGCAGTACTAGCGGGGGGGCCTGGGAGACCCAGTACTTC
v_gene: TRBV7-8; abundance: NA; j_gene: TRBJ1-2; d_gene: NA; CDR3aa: CASSLETLANYGYTF; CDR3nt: TGTGCCAGCAGCTTAGAGACACTCGCAAACTATGGCTACACCTTC
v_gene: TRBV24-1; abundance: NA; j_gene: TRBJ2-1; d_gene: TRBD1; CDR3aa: CATSDPGTGSNEQFF; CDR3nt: TGTGCCACCAGTGACCCCGGGACAGGGAGTAATGAGCAGTTCTTC
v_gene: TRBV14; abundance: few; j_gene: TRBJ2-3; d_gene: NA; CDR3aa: CASSPWAVMGLSSTDTQYF; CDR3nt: TGTGCCAGCAGCCCCTGGGCCGTGATGGGACTTTCTAGCACAGATACGCAGTATTTT
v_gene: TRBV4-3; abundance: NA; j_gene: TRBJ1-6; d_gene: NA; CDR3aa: CASSQYLGSPLHF; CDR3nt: TGCGCCAGCAGCCAATACCTGGGCTCACCCCTCCACTTT
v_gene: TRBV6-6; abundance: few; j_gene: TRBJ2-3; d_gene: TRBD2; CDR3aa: CASSYSPSGGGSTQYF; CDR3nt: TGTGCCAGCAGTTACTCACCTAGCGGGGGGGGCAGCACGCAGTATTTT
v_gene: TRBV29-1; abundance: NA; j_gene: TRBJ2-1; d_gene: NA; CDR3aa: CSAAQLHEQFF; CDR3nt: TGCAGCGCTGCTCAACTTCATGAGCAGTTCTTC